The 25 T cell receptor beta chains listed next were all sequenced from one sample in a study of T cells in women clearing cervical HPV infection. TCRdb's copy holds only in-frame clones and misses some; the assay was immunoSEQ multiplex PCR. In all, the sample yields 40,000 or so clones. The sample comprised blood buffy coat. The receptors come from a woman between 18 and 70 years old with a cervical HPV16 infection that either progressed to CIN3+ or cleared (not recorded which).

Note on this clone: The CDR3 goes on 3 residues after the read ends, and that part is filled in from the germline J gene. The rearrangement joins TRBV5-1 to TRBJ2-5; D unresolved. This CDR3 is 12 amino acids long. Germline CDR1 and CDR2: SGHRS and YFSETQ. Trimming pared 5 bases from V and 2 bases from J, leaving 7 bases between. The sequenced part of the CDR3 DNA is TGCGCCAGCAGGGCCGAGCAAGAGACC. Its protein is CASRAEQET. The complete CDR3 reads CASRAEQETQYF.

Notes on this clone: The read comes to an end 3 residues before the CDR3 does, leaving the germline J gene to fill in the end. This chain joins TRBV19 and TRBJ1-2, with D perhaps TRBD1 (5 bases). The CDR3 is 13 amino acids. Germline lookup yields CDR1 LNHDA and CDR2 SQIVND (reference sequence). The covered CDR3 bases are TGTGCCAGTAGTACCAGGAGGGGCGATATC. This sequence encodes CASSTRRGDI. The CDR3 in its entirety is CASSTRRGDIYTF. Based on the CDR3 plus reference TRBV19 and TRBJ1-2, the full variable domain is DGGITQSPKYLFRKEGQNVTLSCEQNLNHDAMYWYRQDPGQGLRLIYYSQIVNDFQKGDIAEGYSVSREKKESFPLTVTSAQKNPTAFYLCASSTRRGDIYTFGSGTRLTVV.

Comment on this clone: The read ends 3 residues early relative to the CDR3; the germline J gene fills the gap. J is TRBJ2-1 and V is TRBV7-8; TRBD1 aligns across 8 bases. V gave up 8 bases and J gave up 1 base; unmatched junction bases: 4. The CDR3 runs to 14 residues. Germline values: CDR1 SGHVS, CDR2 FQNEAQ. Incomplete CDR3 DNA: TGTGCCAGCTCAGGACAGGGTTCCTACAATGAG. Translating gives CASSGQGSYNE. The whole CDR3 reads CASSGQGSYNEQFF.

In the case of this clone: The sequenced fragment ends 3 residues before the CDR3 boundary, so the rest is inferred from the germline J gene. The chain links TRBV7-9 to TRBJ2-2; D is perhaps TRBD2 (6 bases). This CDR3 spans 12 amino acids. The germline V gene has CDR1 SEHNR and CDR2 FQNEAQ (reference sequence). The CDR3 loop reads CASSLTRIELFF. The sequenced part of the CDR3 DNA is TGTGCCAGCAGTCTGACTAGAATCGAG.

To note about this clone: The read halts 3 residues ahead of the CDR3 end, with the missing end drawn from the germline J gene. V usage is TRBV30 and J usage is TRBJ1-1, with D unresolved. Per germline, CDR1 GTSNPN and CDR2 SVGIG (reference sequence). The CDR3 runs to 13 residues. V gave up 1 base and J gave up 0 bases, with 6 bases separating them. The sequenced CDR3 bases are TGTGCCTGGAGTGGACATATGAACACTGAA. Protein sequence: CAWSGHMNTE. The CDR3 as a whole reads CAWSGHMNTEAFF.

Details on this clone: Read coverage stops 3 residues before the CDR3 terminus; the germline J gene supplies the remainder. This chain uses TRBV5-1 with TRBJ2-7; 8 bases are shared with TRBD1. After removal of 0 bases from V and 4 bases from J, the junction contained 12 bases not matched to a gene. Germline V lookup: CDR1 SGHRS, CDR2 YFSETQ. This CDR3 comprises 17 residues. The CDR3 spells CASSLEGGQGGLYEQYF. Incomplete CDR3 DNA: TGCGCCAGCAGCTTGGAAGGAGGACAGGGTGGTTTGTACGAG.

About this clone: The DNA ends 3 residues before the CDR3 does, and the rest of the CDR3 is filled in from the germline J gene. This chain links TRBV6-1 with TRBJ2-1, with D tentatively TRBD2 (7 bases). Trimming stripped 4 bases from V and 7 bases from J, with 11 bases between. The CDR3 is made up of 13 amino acids. Germline CDR1 reads MNHNS; CDR2 reads SASEGT. The CDR3 DNA, read in part, is TGTGCCAGCAGTGGAGGGGGGGTGAATGAG. The encoded protein is CASSGGGVNE. The entire CDR3 is CASSGGGVNEQFF.

With respect to this clone: The CDR3 is cut off 3 residues early in the read; its end comes from the germline J gene. This chain uses TRBV28 with TRBJ1-5, with D unresolved. This CDR3 contains 15 residues. CDR1 and CDR2 (germline): MDHEN, SYDVKM. V was trimmed by 3 bases and J by 3 bases, leaving 12 bases between them. The chain's CDR3 is CASSLGGDVNQPQHF. The part of the CDR3 DNA that was read is TGTGCCAGCAGTTTGGGCGGGGATGTCAATCAGCCC. Together with reference TRBV28 and TRBJ1-5, the CDR3 gives the full variable domain: DVKVTQSSRYLVKRTGEKVFLECVQDMDHENMFWYRQDPGLGLRLIYFSYDVKMKEKGDIPEGYSVSREKKERFSLILESASTNQTSMYLCASSLGGDVNQPQHFGDGTRLSIL.

Comments on this clone: With the read ending 3 residues before the CDR3 end, the germline J gene is used to fill in that end. V is TRBV19 and J is TRBJ1-1; 8 nucleotides match TRBD1. J was trimmed by 2 bases and V by 10 bases; bases with no gene match: 6. This CDR3 contains 13 residues. Germline V gene lookup returns CDR1 LNHDA and CDR2 SQIVND (reference sequence). The chain's CDR3 is CAIRGRGNTEAFF. CDR3 DNA, as far as it was read: TGTGCCATCAGGGGGCGAGGTAACACTGAA.

As regards this clone: From the germline J gene comes the end of the CDR3, since the read stops 3 residues before it. The chain couples TRBV30 to TRBJ1-6; possible D gene TRBD1, 6 bases. CDR1 is GTSNPN and CDR2 is SVGIG in the germline V gene (reference sequence). V lost 1 base and J 6 bases, leaving 13 bases between the germline ends. The CDR3 contains 15 residues. The part of the CDR3 DNA that was read is TGTGCCTGGAGTGCGGACAGATCATCTAATTCACCC. Amino acid sequence: CAWSADRSSNSP. In full, the CDR3 reads CAWSADRSSNSPLHF.

This CDR3 is CSVDNPTSYEQYF. Incomplete CDR3 DNA: TGCAGTGTTGACAATCCCACTAGCTACGAG. The J gene is TRBJ2-7, the V gene TRBV20-1; weak D call: TRBD2 (5 bases). The CDR3 end is not reached by the read, which stops 3 residues before it; the germline J gene fills it in. CDR1 and CDR2 from the germline V gene are DFQATT and SNEGSKA (reference sequence). The CDR3 totals 13 residues. The ends were cut back, 7 bases at V and 3 bases at J, with 16 bases in the middle.

Regarding this clone: The observed sequence ends 3 residues before the CDR3 terminus, with the missing tail filled in from the germline J gene. The V and J genes are TRBV30 and TRBJ1-2, with D unclear. From germline, CDR1 is GTSNPN and CDR2 SVGIG (reference sequence). CDR3 length: 12 amino acids. The CDR3 loop reads CAWDLRGRGYTF. CDR3 DNA, as far as it was read: TGTGCCTGGGACTTGCGGGGAAGGGGC.

About this clone: The CDR3 end is not reached by the read, which stops 3 residues before it; the germline J gene fills it in. The V gene is TRBV10-2, the J gene TRBJ2-5; D is undetermined. Per the germline V gene, CDR1 is WSHSY and CDR2 is SAAADI. This CDR3 region has 13 residues. The V gene lost 3 bases and the J gene lost 0 bases, with 5 bases spanning the gap. CDR3 in amino acids: CASSEGYQETQYF. The covered CDR3 bases are TGCGCCAGCAGTGAAGGTTACCAAGAGACC.

The CDR3 spells CASSLARGLMGNQPQHF. The sequenced part of the CDR3 DNA is TGTGCCAGCAGCTTAGCCAGGGGGCTGATGGGCAATCAGCCC. The rearrangement joins TRBV7-8 to TRBJ1-5, with 8 bases fitting TRBD1. The read falls 3 residues short of the CDR3 end, and the missing part is taken from the germline J gene. V was pared by 0 bases and J by 2 bases, with 6 bases of the junction left unmatched. The CDR3 consists of 17 residues. Germline V CDR1 and CDR2: SGHVS, FQNEAQ.

To note about this clone: The read falls 3 residues short of the CDR3 end, and the missing part is taken from the germline J gene. The J gene is TRBJ2-4, the V gene TRBV6-4, with D possibly TRBD1 on 6 matching bases. Trimming shortened V by 0 bases and J by 0 bases, and 12 bases separated the two germline ends. The CDR3 covers 17 residues. Looked up from germline, CDR1 is MRHNA and CDR2 is SNTAGT. The DNA read from the CDR3 is TGTGCCAGCAGTGACTCGATAGGGACACCAGCCAAAAACATT. Protein: CASSDSIGTPAKNI. In full, the CDR3 is CASSDSIGTPAKNIQYF.

Concerning this clone itself: The read ends 3 residues early relative to the CDR3; the germline J gene fills the gap. The chain has TRBV20-1 and TRBJ1-1; unclear D gene. The CDR3 is 13 residues long. Trimming removed 0 bases from V and 0 bases from J, with 5 bases in between. The V gene's germline CDR1 is DFQATT and CDR2 SNEGSKA (reference sequence). CDR3 residues: CSARDAVNTEAFF. CDR3 bases read: TGCAGTGCTAGAGATGCAGTGAACACTGAA.

Concerning this clone: With the read ending 3 residues before the CDR3 end, the germline J gene is used to fill in that end. The chain employs TRBV6-1 and TRBJ2-3, with 7 bases matching TRBD1. Germline V gives CDR1 MNHNS, CDR2 SASEGT. The CDR3 runs 13 residues. The CDR3 is CASSETGYQPQYF. The sequenced CDR3 bases are TGTGCCAGCAGTGAGACAGGGTACCAGCCG.

Of note for this clone: The DNA ends 3 residues before the CDR3 does, and the rest of the CDR3 is filled in from the germline J gene. The chain is built from TRBV7-6 and TRBJ2-2; tentatively, D is TRBD1 (6 bases). Germline V gene data show CDR1 as SGHVS and CDR2 as FNYEAQ. This CDR3 has 16 amino acids. Incomplete CDR3 DNA: TGTGCCAGCAGCCCGTTACAGGGCTCTGGGGCCAACGTG. Translating gives CASSPLQGSGANV. The whole CDR3 region reads CASSPLQGSGANVLFF.

As to this clone: The read is 3 residues too short to cover the CDR3 end, so that end is filled in from the germline J gene. The J gene is TRBJ2-3, the V gene TRBV2; D not certain. This CDR3 region has 14 residues. CDR1 and CDR2 (germline): SNHLY, FYNNEI. This CDR3 reads CASSGYTNQEAQYF. The sequenced part of the CDR3 DNA is TGTGCCAGCAGTGGATACACAAATCAAGAGGCG.

For this clone: The CDR3 end lies 3 residues beyond the end of the read and is filled in from the germline J gene. The genes are TRBV2 and TRBJ2-2; TRBD1 matches at 7 bases. Trimming removed 4 bases from V and 0 bases from J; junction bases left unmatched: 2. This CDR3 region has 15 residues. CDR1 is SNHLY, CDR2 FYNNEI, per germline. CDR3 DNA (partial): TGTGCCAGCAGTGGGGGGACAGCGAACACCGGGGAG. It translates to CASSGGTANTGE. The complete CDR3 protein is CASSGGTANTGELFF.

Comment on this clone: The missing CDR3 end, 3 residues past where the read stops, is filled in from the germline J gene. This chain uses TRBV30 with TRBJ1-2; possibly TRBD1 for D (5 bases). This CDR3 is built from 14 residues. V was clipped by 3 bases and J by 4 bases, with 15 bases between them. Germline V lookup: CDR1 GTSNPN, CDR2 SVGIG (reference sequence). The part of the CDR3 DNA that was read is TGTGCCTGGAGGGAGTGGGGCAGTTTCTATGGC. Translation gives CAWREWGSFYG. The complete CDR3 protein is CAWREWGSFYGYTF.

About this clone itself: The CDR3 goes on 3 residues after the read ends, and that part is filled in from the germline J gene. The chain is built from TRBV29-1 and TRBJ2-2, with 10 bases fitting TRBD2. The germline gives CDR1 SQVTM, CDR2 ANQGSEA. Trimming removed 6 bases from V and 4 bases from J; junction bases left unmatched: 8. The CDR3 spans 15 residues. The covered CDR3 bases are TGCAGCGTGGGACTAGCGAGTTTTGGCACCGGGGAG. It yields the protein CSVGLASFGTGE. The whole CDR3 reads CSVGLASFGTGELFF.

With regard to this clone: The sequenced fragment ends 3 residues before the CDR3 boundary, so the rest is inferred from the germline J gene. The V and J genes are TRBV4-1 and TRBJ1-4, with a tentative D call TRBD1 (5 bases). Germline V gene lookup returns CDR1 MGHRA and CDR2 YSYEKL. V lost 0 bases and J lost 8, with 19 bases in between. The CDR3 runs to 17 residues. The CDR3 here is CASSQEDSTSGGEKLFF. CDR3 DNA, as far as it was read: TGCGCCAGCAGCCAAGAAGACAGTACTTCTGGGGGGGAAAAA.

Comments on this clone: A read error may account for a junction end that differs from germline. The CDR3 is cut off 3 residues early in the read; its end comes from the germline J gene. The chain couples TRBV2 to TRBJ2-1, with 7 positions matching TRBD1. Germline CDR1 reads SNHLY; CDR2 reads FYNNEI. The CDR3 is 15 amino acids. The CDR3 spells CASTESGQKWDEQFF. Incomplete CDR3 DNA: TGTGCCAGCACTGAATCGGGACAGAAGTGGGATGAG.

With regard to this clone: The read ends 3 residues before the CDR3 terminus; that terminus is restored from the germline J gene. The rearrangement uses TRBV7-9 and TRBJ2-4, with a tentative D call TRBD2 (5 bases). Germline loops: CDR1 SEHNR, CDR2 FQNEAQ (reference sequence). The CDR3 is 15 residues long. Trimming left V 5 bases short and J 6 bases short, with 17 bases between. Here the CDR3 reads CASSPLGGSGNIQYF. The part of the CDR3 DNA that was read is TGTGCCAGCAGCCCCTTAGGAGGCTCGGGAAACATT. The full variable domain, with the rest looked up from reference TRBV7-9 and TRBJ2-4, is DTGVSQNPRHKITKRGQNVTFRCDPISEHNRLYWYRQTLGQGPEFLTYFQNEAQLEKSRLLSDRFSAERPKGSFSTLEIQRTEQGDSAMYLCASSPLGGSGNIQYFGAGTRLSVL.